This T cell receptor beta chain was captured in a study of CD8+ T cells in alopecia areata. Reverse transcribed after extraction, RNA yielded cDNA as the sequencing template. The repertoire was sequenced with immunoSEQ multiplex PCR; TCRdb's copy has only in-frame clones and lacks some. The data show approximately 220,000 clones, under 40% seen once. Germline values: CDR1 SGHRS, CDR2 YFSETQ. The CDR3 extends over 15 amino acids. V shed 3 bases, J shed 10 bases, and the junction held 9 bases outside the gene matches. Findings and limits, study-wide: Among the top 100, expanded CD8+ clones were significantly decreased by tofacitinib, as was scalp clonality. Scalp lesions, especially in alopecia totalis/universalis, had higher clonality than normal scalp.

This clone was counted only a few times. What it binds is unknown. The treatment is: oral pan-JAK inhibitor, 5-10 mg twice daily. Collected material from alopecia areata patients comprised lesional scalp punch biopsies and peripheral blood. The authors sorted CD4+ and CD8+ T cells from PBMCs. The clonotype was recovered from a human donor with alopecia areata. The V gene is TRBV5-1, the J gene TRBJ2-1, with 11 positions matching TRBD2. The sample in question was CD4+ T cells sorted from blood, obtained around week 31, from a patient treated with tofacitinib. CDR3 sequence reads: CASSSTSGVQGEQFF. In nucleotides, the CDR3 is TGCGCCAGCAGCTCGACTAGCGGGGTGCAAGGGGAGCAGTTCTTC.